The 32 T cell receptor beta chains reported below all come from one sample, sequenced in a study of cytomegalovirus exposure and HLA in healthy donors. TCRdb's copy holds only in-frame clones and misses some; the assay was immunoSEQ multiplex PCR. The sample consists of more than 95,000 clones, approximately 89% of them appearing once. The sample comprised PBMCs. The origin of the receptors is a man between 18 and 29 years old in good health and CMV-seronegative.

The chain recombines TRBV5-8 with TRBJ1-1; D not resolved. CDR1 is SGHTS and CDR2 is YDEGEE in the germline V gene. Trimming took 1 base from V and 0 from J, leaving 7 bases between them. This CDR3 contains 14 residues. The CDR3 DNA reads TGTGCCAGCAGCTTGAACAGAATGAACACTGAAGCTTTCTTT. It codes for CASSLNRMNTEAFF.

The rearrangement uses TRBV28 and TRBJ1-5; D remains unclear. Trimming stripped 3 bases from V and 7 bases from J, with 7 bases between. CDR1 is MDHEN, CDR2 SYDVKM, per germline. CDR3 size: 12 residues. CDR3 nucleotides: TGTGCCAGCAGTTTGGCAGGACAGCCCCAGCATTTT. Its translation: CASSLAGQPQHF.

This clone is a singleton in its sample. The V and J genes are TRBV28 and TRBJ1-5; the D is unclear. CDR3 length equals 13 residues. V was pared by 6 bases and J by 7 bases, with 13 bases between. Germline CDR1 MDHEN, CDR2 SYDVKM. CDR3 DNA sequence: TGTGCCAGCAGCGTGATTTCGGGGCAGCCCCAGCATTTT. It is translated as CASSVISGQPQHF.

The genes are TRBV10-2 and TRBJ2-5; D is perhaps TRBD2 (5 bases). Germline CDR1 is WSHSY and CDR2 is SAAADI. The CDR3 runs to 13 residues. V was trimmed by 5 bases and J by 0 bases, leaving 7 bases between them. CDR3 sequence reads: CASSSGYQETQYF. CDR3 coding DNA: TGCGCCAGCAGTTCGGGGTACCAAGAGACCCAGTACTTC.

This clone occurred a few times. The chain has TRBV29-1 and TRBJ1-1; D gene uncertain. This CDR3 has 14 residues. Germline V lookup: CDR1 SQVTM, CDR2 ANQGSEA. Trimming removed 4 bases from V and 5 bases from J, with 17 bases in between. The CDR3 coding sequence is TGCAGCGTTGTGACCGGGAGTGCCTCGACTGAAGCTTTCTTT. Amino acid sequence: CSVVTGSASTEAFF. Based on the CDR3 plus reference TRBV29-1 and TRBJ1-1, the full variable domain is SAVISQKPSRDICQRGTSLTIQCQVDSQVTMMFWYRQQPGQSLTLIATANQGSEATYESGFVIDKFPISRPNLTFSTLTVSNMSPEDSSIYLCSVVTGSASTEAFFGQGTRLTVV.

The CDR3 DNA reads TGCGCCAGCAGCTTCGGGACTAGCGGGAGGAACTACAATGAGCAGTTCTTC. It codes for CASSFGTSGRNYNEQFF. The rearrangement uses TRBV5-1 and TRBJ2-1, with 15 bases identical to TRBD2. J was trimmed by 3 bases and V by 2 bases; bases with no gene match: 3. This CDR3 spans 17 amino acids. Looked up from germline, CDR1 is SGHRS and CDR2 is YFSETQ. The complete variable domain, with remaining parts taken from reference TRBV5-1 and TRBJ2-1, reads KAGVTQTPRYLIKTRGQQVTLSCSPISGHRSVSWYQQTPGQGLQFLFEYFSETQRNKGNFPGRFSGRQFSNSRSEMNVSTLELGDSALYLCASSFGTSGRNYNEQFFGPGTRLTVL.

This clone was detected once. V gene TRBV7-8 combines with J gene TRBJ1-4; a weak D match, TRBD1 (6 bases). The germline V and J ends were trimmed by 5 bases and 3 bases, with 22 bases remaining between them. Germline V gene data show CDR1 as SGHVS and CDR2 as FQNEAQ. The length of the CDR3 is 18 residues. CDR3 sequence: CASSRRPQGFASNEKLFF. Written as DNA, the CDR3 is TGTGCCAGCAGCCGAAGACCCCAGGGGTTTGCATCTAATGAAAAACTGTTTTTT.

CDR3 bases: TGCAGCGTTCTACCGGGACAGGGGACCTACGAGCAGTACTTC. Its translation is CSVLPGQGTYEQYF. This chain joins TRBV29-1 and TRBJ2-7, with 10 bases identical to TRBD1. Per the germline V gene, CDR1 is SQVTM and CDR2 is ANQGSEA. Trimming removed 5 bases from V and 2 bases from J; junction bases left unmatched: 6. This CDR3 is 14 amino acids long.

The CDR3 here is CASSDQGPNTEAFF. The CDR3 DNA reads TGCGCCAGCAGTGATCAGGGGCCGAACACTGAAGCTTTCTTT. V and J are TRBV10-2 and TRBJ1-1; a possible D gene is TRBD1 (6 bases). Trimming took off 3 bases at V and 1 base at J, with 9 bases between the two ends. This CDR3 has 14 residues. Looked up from germline, CDR1 is WSHSY and CDR2 is SAAADI.

V usage is TRBV6-6 and J usage is TRBJ1-1; D might be TRBD1 (6 bases). The V end lost 0 bases, the J end lost 6 bases, and 14 bases lay between the germline ends. The CDR3 spans 15 residues. CDR1 MNHNY and CDR2 SVGAGI come from the germline V gene (reference sequence). Here the CDR3 reads CASSYSGGVSPEAFF. CDR3 bases: TGTGCCAGCAGTTACTCAGGGGGGGTGTCGCCTGAAGCTTTCTTT.

V is TRBV29-1 and J is TRBJ2-7; the D is unclear. Germline-derived CDR1 and CDR2 are SQVTM and ANQGSEA. This CDR3 is 12 amino acids long. Trimming took off 4 bases at V and 0 bases at J, with 7 bases between the two ends. The CDR3 region has the DNA TGCAGCGTTGCTCCTCGCTCCTACGAGCAGTACTTC. Translated: CSVAPRSYEQYF.

This chain joins TRBV5-1 and TRBJ2-3; D perhaps matches TRBD2 (6 bases). Trimming stripped 4 bases from V and 1 base from J, with 16 bases between. The CDR3 is 16 amino acids. Germline V lookup: CDR1 SGHRS, CDR2 YFSETQ. The CDR3 is CASSLPSGEGTDTQYF. The CDR3 DNA is TGCGCCAGCAGCCTCCCTTCGGGAGAAGGCACAGATACGCAGTATTTT.

This clone occurred a few times. The chain uses TRBV6-5 and TRBJ1-5, with 7 positions matching TRBD1. Germline values: CDR1 MNHEY, CDR2 SVGAGI. V gave up 6 bases and J gave up 6 bases; unmatched junction bases: 8. The CDR3 loop spans 14 amino acids. CDR3 in DNA: TGTGCCAGCAGAAGACAGGGTTACGGTCAGCCCCAGCATTTT. Protein product: CASRRQGYGQPQHF.

The V call is TRBV6-5, the J call TRBJ2-7; possible D gene TRBD1, 6 bases. Germline CDR1 MNHEY, CDR2 SVGAGI. CDR3 length: 14 amino acids. The V gene lost 2 bases and the J gene lost 3 bases, with 11 bases spanning the gap. The CDR3 nucleotides read TGTGCCAGCAGTTACGGGACATCCCGCTACGAGCAGTACTTC. This sequence encodes CASSYGTSRYEQYF.

The rearrangement links TRBV6-5 to TRBJ1-1, with 8 bases identical to TRBD1. The junction had 10 bases not matched to a gene; V was cut back by 6 bases and J by 7 bases. This CDR3 has 14 amino acids. Germline CDR1 MNHEY, CDR2 SVGAGI. The CDR3 DNA is TGTGCCAGCAGCAATACAGGGGGTCGGGGTGAAGCTTTCTTT. It is translated as CASSNTGGRGEAFF.

V is TRBV19 and J is TRBJ1-2; D possibly corresponds to TRBD1 (6 bases). The germline V gene encodes CDR1 LNHDA and CDR2 SQIVND (reference sequence). V lost 4 bases and J 8 bases, leaving 20 bases between the germline ends. The CDR3 covers 15 residues. The CDR3 DNA reads TGTGCCAGTAGTACCCCGGGACACCGCCTAGGGGGCTACACCTTC. It translates to CASSTPGHRLGGYTF.

This clone was observed a handful of times. This chain joins TRBV27 and TRBJ1-2; TRBD1 matches 8 bases. J gave up 3 bases and V 5 bases, and 5 bases lay outside the gene matches. Germline V gives CDR1 MNHEY, CDR2 SMNVEV (reference sequence). The CDR3 consists of 14 residues. The CDR3: CASSTTGGDYGYTF. CDR3 nucleotide sequence: TGTGCCAGCAGTACAACAGGGGGGGACTATGGCTACACCTTC.

The chain has TRBV23-1 and TRBJ2-3; 7 positions match TRBD2. TRBV23-1 is an open reading frame whose function is uncertain. J gave up 6 bases and V 0 bases, and 15 bases lay outside the gene matches. The CDR3 extends over 18 amino acids. The CDR3 sequence: CASSQSTGTTPQLDTQYF. DNA of the CDR3: TGCGCCAGCAGTCAATCGACGGGGACTACGCCCCAGTTGGATACGCAGTATTTT.

This sequence joins TRBV18 and TRBJ2-7; TRBD1 agrees at 8 bases. This CDR3 is 14 amino acids long. Per germline, CDR1 KGHSH and CDR2 LQKENI. V shed 5 bases and J 5 bases; nucleotides not matched to a gene: 8. CDR3 loop: CASSDSGTGHEQYF. In DNA form, the CDR3 reads TGTGCCAGCTCAGATTCCGGGACAGGTCACGAGCAGTACTTC.

A single count supports this clone. The V gene is TRBV28, the J gene TRBJ1-1; D not resolved. Trimming took off 6 bases at V and 1 base at J, with 6 bases between the two ends. CDR1 is MDHEN, CDR2 SYDVKM, per germline. The CDR3 has 12 amino acids. The CDR3 DNA is TGTGCCAGCAGGACAAAGAACACTGAAGCTTTCTTT. It translates to CASRTKNTEAFF. Combining the CDR3 with reference TRBV28 and TRBJ1-1 gives the whole variable domain DVKVTQSSRYLVKRTGEKVFLECVQDMDHENMFWYRQDPGLGLRLIYFSYDVKMKEKGDIPEGYSVSREKKERFSLILESASTNQTSMYLCASRTKNTEAFFGQGTRLTVV.

The chain carries TRBV6-5 and TRBJ1-4; possible D gene TRBD1, 5 bases. The ends were cut back, 1 base at V and 8 bases at J, with 11 bases in the middle. Germline V gives CDR1 MNHEY, CDR2 SVGAGI. The CDR3 is 14 amino acids. The CDR3: CASSYYQGEEKLFF. CDR3 coding DNA: TGTGCCAGCAGTTACTACCAGGGTGAGGAAAAACTGTTTTTT.

The rearrangement links TRBV11-2 to TRBJ1-2; 7 positions match TRBD1. The CDR3 is 16 residues long. V lost 1 base to trimming and J lost 4 bases; unmatched junction nucleotides: 9. The germline V gene encodes CDR1 SGHAT and CDR2 FQNNGV. CDR3 nucleotides: TGTGCCAGCAGCTTAGTATCGGGAGGGGGCAGCTATGGCTACACCTTC. It specifies CASSLVSGGGSYGYTF.

The chain employs TRBV18 and TRBJ2-1, with a tentative D call TRBD1 (6 bases). Germline V CDR1 and CDR2: KGHSH, LQKENI. The CDR3 loop spans 14 amino acids. V was pared by 3 bases and J by 7 bases, with 13 bases between. CDR3 in DNA: TGTGCCAGCTCACCGCAGAACAGGGATAATGAGCAGTTCTTC. Translation: CASSPQNRDNEQFF.

The chain uses TRBV5-1 and TRBJ2-5; the D gene is possibly TRBD2 (6 bases). There are 15 residues in the CDR3. The V and J ends lost 6 bases and 4 bases respectively, with 19 bases between them. Germline CDR1 is SGHRS and CDR2 is YFSETQ. CDR3 amino acids: CASNPYGGVGETQYF. The CDR3 DNA reads TGCGCCAGCAACCCTTACGGAGGGGTTGGAGAGACCCAGTACTTC.

The V gene is TRBV7-6, the J gene TRBJ1-4; 9 bases match TRBD1. Germline loops: CDR1 SGHVS, CDR2 FNYEAQ. The V gene end was trimmed by 6 bases and the J gene end by 11 bases; junction bases not matched to a gene: 10. The CDR3 is made up of 14 amino acids. Here the CDR3 reads CASSSGTGPGKLFF. As DNA, the CDR3 is TGTGCCAGCAGTAGCGGGACAGGGCCGGGGAAACTGTTTTTT. The entire variable domain, with the rest obtained from reference TRBV7-6 and TRBJ1-4, is as follows: GAGVSQSPRYKVTKRGQDVALRCDPISGHVSLYWYRQALGQGPEFLTYFNYEAQQDKSGLPNDRFSAERPEGSISTLTIQRTEQRDSAMYRCASSSGTGPGKLFFGSGTQLSVL.

The rearrangement links TRBV6-5 to TRBJ2-3; possible D gene TRBD2, 5 bases. From germline, CDR1 is MNHEY and CDR2 SVGAGI. The CDR3 loop spans 14 amino acids. Trimming stripped 8 bases from V and 4 bases from J, with 16 bases between. The CDR3, as DNA: TGTGCCAGCTGCCGGGGTAGTTTTTCAGATACGCAGTATTTT. Residues: CASCRGSFSDTQYF.

The V gene is TRBV7-2, the J gene TRBJ1-2, with 8 bases fitting TRBD1. V was pared by 1 base and J by 6 bases, with 13 bases of the junction left unmatched. There are 17 residues in the CDR3. Per the germline V gene, CDR1 is SGHTA and CDR2 is FQGNSA. CDR3 region: CASSLGGVRQGMDGYTF. DNA for the CDR3: TGTGCCAGCAGCTTAGGGGGAGTCAGACAGGGGATGGATGGCTACACCTTC.

The J gene is TRBJ1-4, the V gene TRBV5-1; the D gene is possibly TRBD1 (5 bases). Trimming pared 8 bases from V and 5 bases from J, leaving 13 bases between. The CDR3 is made up of 13 amino acids. The germline V gene has CDR1 SGHRS and CDR2 YFSETQ. The CDR3, as DNA: TGCGCCAGGGACACCGATTCAAATGAAAAACTGTTTTTT. Protein sequence: CARDTDSNEKLFF.

This chain links TRBV27 with TRBJ1-2; D perhaps matches TRBD1 (6 bases). The CDR3 consists of 11 residues. Germline lookup yields CDR1 MNHEY and CDR2 SMNVEV (reference sequence). Trimming stripped 7 bases from V and 7 bases from J, with 10 bases between. The CDR3 region is CASTGVGGYTF. In DNA, the CDR3 is TGTGCCAGCACAGGGGTCGGTGGCTACACCTTC.

This clone has just one count. The chain has TRBV2 and TRBJ2-5; 10 bases align to TRBD2. This CDR3 comprises 16 residues. Germline lookup yields CDR1 SNHLY and CDR2 FYNNEI. V was pared by 3 bases and J by 2 bases, with 6 bases of the junction left unmatched. The CDR3 spells CASSDESGGGQETQYF. DNA of the CDR3: TGTGCCAGCAGTGATGAGAGCGGGGGGGGACAAGAGACCCAGTACTTC. Using reference TRBV2 and TRBJ2-5 for the parts outside the CDR3, the full variable domain is EPEVTQTPSHQVTQMGQEVILRCVPISNHLYFYWYRQILGQKVEFLVSFYNNEISEKSEIFDDQFSVERPDGSNFTLKIRSTKLEDSAMYFCASSDESGGGQETQYFGPGTRLLVL.

The V call is TRBV5-5, the J call TRBJ1-2, with 10 bases fitting TRBD1. Germline V gene lookup returns CDR1 SGHKS and CDR2 YYEKEE (reference sequence). The CDR3 is 15 residues long. The V and J ends lost 0 bases and 6 bases, in that order; junction bases with no gene match: 5. CDR3 sequence: CASSLEGQGSHGYTF. CDR3 in DNA: TGTGCCAGCAGCTTGGAGGGACAGGGGTCGCATGGCTACACCTTC. The variable domain in full, completed from reference TRBV5-5 and TRBJ1-2, reads DAGVTQSPTHLIKTRGQQVTLRCSPISGHKSVSWYQQVLGQGPQFIFQYYEKEERGRGNFPDRFSARQFPNYSSELNVNALLLGDSALYLCASSLEGQGSHGYTFGSGTRLTVV.

This CDR3 reads CASSLPVRKNIQYF. The CDR3 nucleotides read TGTGCCAGCAGTTTACCCGTACGGAAAAACATTCAGTACTTC. The gene calls are TRBV28 and TRBJ2-4, with D unresolved. CDR1 is MDHEN, CDR2 SYDVKM, per germline. The germline V and J ends were trimmed by 2 bases and 4 bases, with 9 bases remaining between them. The CDR3 has 14 residues.